This is a list of T cell receptor beta chains from one sample in a study of T cell responses to AZD1222 COVID-19 vaccine. The method was immunoSEQ multiplex PCR; TCRdb's version includes in-frame clones alone and lacks a portion of them. The sample holds tens of thousands of clones; 75% to 95% are singletons and the top ten take 4.5% to 5.5%. The specimen comprised peripheral blood, sampled on day 0 of MenACWY control vaccination. These receptors were obtained from an adult in good health. Each CDR3 is given with its conserved first and last residue. D genes are given only for firm matches. Part of the rows lack a size; the others show once, few, many or a class for expanded clones.

d_gene	len	abundance	v_gene	j_gene	CDR3aa	CDR3nt
TRBD1	15	-	TRBV5-1	TRBJ2-5	CASRVQTGQQETQYF	TGCGCCAGCAGGGTACAGACAGGGCAACAAGAGACCCAGTACTTC
TRBD1	15	once	TRBV6-5	TRBJ2-7	CASSSEGQGPYEQYF	TGTGCCAGCAGTTCCGAGGGACAGGGACCCTACGAGCAGTACTTC
-	15	once	TRBV2	TRBJ2-2	CASSPTGTYTGELFF	TGTGCCAGCAGTCCCACCGGGACCTACACCGGGGAGCTGTTTTTT
-	14	-	TRBV24-1	TRBJ1-2	CATSDPGRNYGYTF	TGTGCCACCAGTGATCCGGGACGAAACTATGGCTACACCTTC
-	15	-	TRBV3-1/TRBV3-2	TRBJ2-5	CASSQEPSSGETQYF	TGTGCCAGCAGCCAAGAACCCAGCTCAGGCGAGACCCAGTACTTC
-	15	-	TRBV5-4	TRBJ2-1	CASASGGITYNEQFF	TGTGCCAGCGCATCCGGCGGGATTACCTACAATGAGCAGTTCTTC
-	13	-	TRBV19	TRBJ2-1	CASSGTFYNEQFF	TGTGCCAGTAGCGGGACTTTCTACAATGAGCAGTTCTTC
-	11	-	TRBV20-1	TRBJ1-4	CSAERGEKLFF	TGCAGTGCTGAAAGGGGTGAAAAACTGTTTTTT
TRBD1	15	-	TRBV9	TRBJ1-6	CASSVESGGVSPLHF	TGTGCCAGCAGCGTAGAATCAGGGGGCGTCTCACCCCTCCACTTT
-	12	-	TRBV28	TRBJ2-4	CASSYTSNIQYF	TGTGCCAGCAGTTACACGTCAAACATTCAGTACTTC
-	13	-	TRBV27	TRBJ2-7	CASSFTGPSEQYF	TGTGCCAGCAGTTTCACAGGTCCCAGCGAGCAGTACTTC
-	15	-	TRBV7-3	TRBJ2-2	CASSLQGSNTGELFF	TGTGCCAGCAGCTTACAGGGTTCGAACACCGGGGAGCTGTTTTTT
TRBD2	14	-	TRBV11-2	TRBJ2-5	CASSFKRGIETQYF	TGTGCCAGCAGCTTCAAGCGGGGCATAGAGACCCAGTACTTC
TRBD2	17	-	TRBV4-2	TRBJ2-1	CASSQVKTPSGSNEQFF	TGTGCCAGCAGCCAAGTAAAGACGCCTAGCGGGAGTAATGAGCAGTTCTTC
-	13	-	TRBV3-1/TRBV3-2	TRBJ1-6	CASSQGEFSPLHF	TGTGCCAGCAGCCAAGGAGAATTTTCACCCCTCCACTTT
-	15	-	TRBV6-4	TRBJ2-1	CASSDLRREINEQFF	TGTGCCAGCAGTGACCTTCGGCGGGAAATCAATGAGCAGTTCTTC
TRBD1	16	-	TRBV19	TRBJ1-3	CASSSPTGGSGNTIYF	TGTGCCAGTAGTTCACCGACAGGGGGCTCTGGAAACACCATATATTTT
TRBD1	14	-	TRBV25-1	TRBJ1-2	CASSEGGQDYGYTF	TGTGCCAGCAGTGAAGGGGGACAGGATTATGGCTACACCTTC
-	13	-	TRBV9	TRBJ1-1	CASGKTGNTEAFF	TGTGCCAGCGGAAAGACAGGGAACACTGAAGCTTTCTTT
-	14	-	TRBV7-2	TRBJ1-2	CASSSTVTGPGYTF	TGTGCCAGCAGCTCTACCGTAACAGGGCCTGGCTACACCTTC
TRBD1	15	-	TRBV30	TRBJ1-5	CAWSNRDRTNQPQHF	TGTGCCTGGAGTAACCGGGACAGAACAAATCAGCCCCAGCATTTT
-	10	once	TRBV6-6	TRBJ1-1	CASSGTEAFF	TGTGCCAGCTCGGGGACTGAAGCTTTCTTT
TRBD1	15	-	TRBV19	TRBJ2-7	CASTLRGTGAYEQYF	TGTGCCAGTACCCTCAGAGGGACAGGAGCCTACGAGCAGTACTTC
-	13	-	TRBV3-1/TRBV3-2	TRBJ2-5	CASSQGLLETQYF	TGTGCCAGCAGCCAAGGTTTGTTAGAGACCCAGTACTTC
TRBD2	15	-	TRBV11-2	TRBJ2-3	CASSPPGGRGDTQYF	TGTGCCAGCAGCCCTCCGGGCGGGAGGGGGGATACGCAGTATTTT
-	17	-	TRBV24-1	TRBJ2-7	CATSDLTHLLLDSWKNF	TGTGCCACCAGTGATTTGACACACCTGCTCCTGGACAGTTGGAAAAACTTC
-	11	-	TRBV5-1	TRBJ2-7	CASSSLYEQYF	TGCGCCAGCAGTTCCCTCTACGAGCAGTACTTC
-	15	-	TRBV9	TRBJ2-5	CASSAGPLSWETQYF	TGTGCCAGCAGCGCGGGACCCCTGAGTTGGGAGACCCAGTACTTC
-	13	-	TRBV7-9	TRBJ1-1	CASSPTGAGYAFF	TGTGCCAGCAGCCCCACCGGGGCGGGGTATGCTTTCTTT
-	18	-	TRBV19	TRBJ1-4	CASSMVDYTILTNEKLFF	TGTGCCAGTAGTATGGTGGACTACACTATTTTAACTAATGAAAAACTGTTTTTT
-	11	-	TRBV28	TRBJ1-5	CASSSGRPQHF	TGTGCCAGCAGTTCCGGGCGGCCCCAGCATTTT
-	16	-	TRBV25-1	TRBJ1-2	CASSEDLGGSNDGYTF	TGTGCCAGCAGTGAGGATCTAGGGGGTAGTAACGATGGCTACACCTTC
-	15	-	TRBV11-2	TRBJ1-1	CASRLTWDSATEAFF	TGTGCCAGCAGATTAACCTGGGACTCGGCCACTGAAGCTTTCTTT
-	12	-	TRBV6-6	TRBJ2-2	CASSPGSGELFF	TGTGCCAGCAGTCCGGGCTCTGGGGAGCTGTTTTTT
TRBD1	13	-	TRBV12-3/TRBV12-4	TRBJ1-1	CASSWTGTTEAFF	TGTGCCAGCAGTTGGACAGGGACCACTGAAGCTTTCTTT
TRBD1	15	-	TRBV3-1/TRBV3-2	TRBJ2-7	CASSQSPGGFYEQYF	TGTGCCAGCAGCCAATCCCCAGGGGGATTCTACGAGCAGTACTTC
TRBD2	15	few	TRBV4-2	TRBJ2-1	CASSQDGREVDEQFF	TGTGCCAGCAGCCAAGATGGGCGGGAGGTCGATGAGCAGTTCTTC
-	11	-	TRBV3-1/TRBV3-2	TRBJ1-2	CASSQAQGYTF	TGTGCCAGCAGCCAAGCTCAAGGCTACACCTTC
TRBD2	16	once	TRBV5-4	TRBJ2-5	CASSLLAGGPRETQYF	TGTGCCAGCAGCTTATTAGCGGGAGGGCCGAGAGAGACCCAGTACTTC
-	11	once	TRBV23-1	TRBJ1-5	CASSHSQPQHF	TGCGCCAGCAGTCACTCTCAGCCCCAGCATTTT
TRBD1	12	-	TRBV30	TRBJ1-3	CAGTGRRNTIYF	TGTGCTGGGACAGGGCGGAGAAACACCATATATTTT
-	16	-	TRBV28	TRBJ2-4	CASSAPASWSKNIQYF	TGTGCCAGCAGTGCCCCGGCCAGTTGGTCCAAAAACATTCAGTACTTC
-	17	-	TRBV4-2	TRBJ1-3	CASSQSGLRDAGNTIYF	TGTGCCAGCAGCCAGTCAGGGTTAAGGGATGCTGGAAACACCATATATTTT
TRBD2	14	-	TRBV28	TRBJ2-7	CASSVLARAGEQYF	TGTGCCAGCAGTGTCCTAGCCCGAGCGGGGGAGCAGTACTTC
TRBD1	15	-	TRBV30	TRBJ2-1	CAWQPGTAIYNEQFF	TGTGCCTGGCAGCCCGGGACAGCGATCTACAATGAGCAGTTCTTC
-	13	-	TRBV6-5	TRBJ1-2	CASWGSIFPGYTF	TGTGCCAGCTGGGGATCGATCTTCCCTGGCTACACCTTC
-	13	once	TRBV5-1	TRBJ2-1	CASSSTSYNEQFF	TGCGCCAGCAGCTCTACAAGTTACAATGAGCAGTTCTTC